This TCR beta chain was identified in a study of cytomegalovirus exposure and HLA in healthy donors (dated by TCRdb to the late 2010s). The study in broad terms: An earlier analysis of some 550 of the donors reported about 290 Gb of sequence data and about 100 million unique TCR beta sequences from 150 million to 200 million T cells. Roughly 300 gigabases of sequencing data and roughly 90 million unique TCR sequences were included in an early release covering roughly 600 HLA-typed donors. On average, about 240,000 unique TCR beta nucleotide sequences were sequenced per donor among about 400 genotyped donors of the cohort, with 15% to 20% of those sequences being non-productive. A few DR-DQ haplotypes were treated as single units for association and clustering because of strong linkage in the cohort. The aim of the study was to test whether cataloging public T cell receptors could identify signatures of past pathogen exposure. To decide whether each TCR beta V gene segment behaved as functional or pseudogenic, an earlier analysis of 587 of the donors relied on high-throughput TCR beta sequencing. Donor age, sex, ethnicity and CMV serostatus were compiled alongside the repertoire data. All discovery cohort repertoires had been generated using a single sequencing platform. Typing coverage varied by locus: about 620-630 donors for A, B, C, DRB1 and DQB1; more than 500 for DQA1; some 610 for DPA1; 400 to 480 for DPB1. High-throughput TCR immunosequencing, statistical association of individual TCRs with disease status, and machine learning were combined to predict cytomegalovirus infection status. HLA typing included class I and class II loci at four-digit resolution. In a later analysis, previously published TCR beta repertoires from about 670 donors were re-analyzed and high-resolution HLA genotyping was added so that TCR occurrence patterns could be studied. Besides the first cohort of approximately 670 subjects, a separate validation cohort made up of 90 to 150 different subjects was used. The study profiled the T cell repertoires of 550 to 700 subjects by immunosequencing and related them to cytomegalovirus serostatus. In the later analysis, no new phenotypic data were used to find candidate immune exposures; instead, reliance was placed on TCR beta sequences and their occurrence across donors. Genome-wide SNP genotypes for about 65% of the 666 donors were used in a later genetic analysis, which treated that subset as a discovery cohort. Of the 300 to 500 genotyped donors, over 80% were placed in the genetic ancestry cluster associated with self-reported Caucasian donors.

The method behind the library was the immunoSEQ multiplex PCR assay. For the multiplex PCR, a mixture combining 60 forward primers for TCR Vbeta segments and 13 reverse primers for TCR Jbeta segments was used. The CDR3 region of rearranged TCR beta genes was amplified from genomic DNA by a multiplex PCR assay. On the Illumina HiSeq System, the amplified TCR beta libraries were sequenced as 87-base-pair reads. In the source study's methods: A later analysis counted around 72 million unique TCR beta chains across the 550 to 750 repertoires, and around 9.9 million of these chains were shared by at least two donors. To remove PCR and sequencing errors, raw reads were error-corrected and collapsed into unique sequences using a nearest-neighbor algorithm that merged closely related sequences. CDR3 sequences were aligned to IMGT reference sequences to assign V, D and J gene segments. For a sequence to be retained, at least a six-nucleotide match to both a V gene segment and a J gene segment was required. Rearrangements were classified as productive when the CDR3 lacked stop codons and remained in frame with V and J, and all other rearrangements were classified as non-productive. Following IMGT convention, CDR3 was defined as the stretch from the second conserved V-encoded cysteine up to the conserved J-encoded phenylalanine. The earlier analysis of about 590 of the donors excluded sequences that lacked an unambiguous match to a single V gene segment. In an earlier analysis of roughly 500 of the donors, V segments were called functional above 56.7% productive rearrangements and were called segregating when the between-donor standard deviation exceeded 5%. A statistical classification framework was built to diagnose cytomegalovirus status from the catalog of TCR beta chain sequences. In a later analysis, TCR nucleotide sequences were compared against IMGT/GENE-DB human TR gene sequences so that V and J genes could be assigned. Using the TCRdist pipeline, a later analysis assigned CDR3 sequences along with most-parsimonious VDJ recombination scenarios. A later analysis defined each TCR beta chain by its CDR3 amino acid sequence plus V-gene family, and excluded reads lacking a unique V-gene family. To address suspected cross-contamination and a sequencing artifact, a later analysis removed 592 highly shared, low-generation-probability nucleotide sequences. In a later analysis, a clonal expansion index for each public chain was calculated from normalized within-repertoire ranks of inferred template counts. Generation probabilities in a later analysis came from a VDJ recombination model fitted to out-of-frame rearrangements, and those results were checked against IGoR. A later analysis scored TCR-TCR, TCR-HLA and TCR-CMV co-occurrence with hypergeometric tests, applying a repertoire-size bias correction to TCR pairs. False discovery rates were estimated in a later analysis by permuting HLA or CMV assignments 20 times. In a later analysis, co-occurring TCRs were grouped using DBSCAN, and TCRdist sequence similarity was added for clustering within HLA-allele-positive subsets. Repertoires with fewer than 30,000 or more than 120,000 public chains, plus five repertoires with anomalous nucleotide sharing, were excluded from co-occurrence clustering. In its TCRdb copy, this immuneACCESS table keeps in-frame sequences only and misses some clones. Where compared with another copy, unresolved V genes explain less than half of these, and the others have no known cause. V and J calls and clone size are given by that table; D and trimming were obtained from the DNA. In all, the sample holds 150,000 to 190,000 clones, and approximately 80% of those were seen once. The top ten clones comprise under 7.5% of the sample.

Results the study describes overall, beyond this receptor: In a later genetic analysis, fewer N-insertions in productive TCRs were reported among donors in an Asian-associated ancestry cluster than the roughly 640-donor mean. While some public TCRs were present in many individuals, most TCR sequences turned up only very rarely across donors. The cohort was sequenced for TCR beta chains only, and without alpha or paired-chain data the features that could be detected were limited. A later analysis found that TCR association rates varied across HLA loci, with DRB1 alleles showing the most associated TCRs and HLA-C alleles the fewest. Immune exposure information for the cohort was limited to CMV serostatus. In both the original and validation cohorts, the classifier was reported to diagnose cytomegalovirus status with high specificity and sensitivity. In a later analysis, HLA-associated TCR beta chains were found to be more clonally expanded and to have lower generation probabilities than equally common non-associated chains. A later analysis reported that several top co-occurrence clusters appeared linked to parvovirus B19, influenza, CMV and Epstein-Barr virus. In a later genetic analysis, a missense DCLRE1C variant was associated with V-gene and J-gene trimming of TCR beta chains, and the association was replicated in an independent cohort. Because the 87-base-pair reads could not distinguish some IMGT-functional V segments, including TRBV6-2 and TRBV6-3, those segments were excluded. It was suggested by the authors that the approach could potentially be generalized to other disease states and immunological phenotypes. Correlated functional status among segregating V segments might reflect linkage disequilibrium, but an unknown experimental factor could not be ruled out. In a later analysis, most CMV-associated TCR beta chains were found to appear HLA-restricted, with HLA associations seemingly driven largely by CMV exposure. Presence/absence analyses assumed roughly uniform sequencing depth across donors, an assumption that may not hold. Because counts were too low, roughly 17 rarely observed V segments, including chromosome 9 orphons, were left out of the earlier analysis of some 640 of the donors. The sequencing pipeline was judged likely to have produced a cluster of highly shared sequence variants as a technical artifact. A later analysis associated 16,951 TCR beta sequences with specific HLA alleles at a false discovery rate of 0.05. When HLA alleles, especially DR and DQ, strongly co-occurred, attributing TCR associations to individual alleles was difficult. A further reported finding was that TCR beta sequences accurately predicted the HLA-A and HLA-B alleles for most subjects in the first cohort. In the study, about 150 TCR beta chains were listed as associated with cytomegalovirus. In vitro tests confirmed that a few of the cytomegalovirus-associated TCR beta chains recognize cytomegalovirus antigens. Because HLA typing was unavailable for some donors at each locus, only the typed subset was used in association tests. An earlier analysis of several hundred of the donors showed that most TCR beta V segments appeared in productive rearrangements either about 87% or about 30% of the time, which broadly matched IMGT annotations.

The CDR3 holds 14 amino acids from the cysteine to the phenylalanine. Of all the DNA, just the CDR3 is kept, 42 bases in frame from base 1. CDR1 and CDR2, looked up from the germline V gene, are MNHNS and SASEGT. V is reduced by 4 bases and J by 0 bases, leaving a spacing of 9 bases between them. Of note for this clone: It lacks a known antigen. One base away there is no much larger clone; base qualities are not given.

In total, about 650 healthy bone marrow donors made up the cohort. At the time of sampling, every cohort member was nominally healthy, though immune exposures that went unrecorded were likely present. The donor was CMV seropositive and was included in the group of some 290 seropositive cohort members. Every donor gave a peripheral blood sample, and the peripheral blood mononuclear cells from that sample were used for TCR beta sequencing. The Qiagen DNeasy Blood Extraction Kit was used to extract genomic DNA from the blood cell samples. The rearrangement combines TRBV6-1 with TRBJ1-1; TRBD1 is perhaps the D gene, given 5 matching bases. The source material was PBMCs. The sequence derives from a woman in her forties or fifties in good health and CMV-seropositive. This receptor has the CDR3 CASSGQGLNTEAFF. The nucleotides read TGTGCCAGCAGTGGGCAGGGCCTGAACACTGAAGCTTTCTTT.